This entry concerns a single T cell receptor beta chain. These data are taken from a study of T cells expressing NK-cell markers. The CDR3 extends over 13 amino acids. The V gene's germline CDR1 is LNHDA and CDR2 SQIVND (reference sequence). TCRdb reprocessed the 5' RACE reads, keeping one entry per CDR3 protein, no DNA. The listing contains some 340,000 distinct CDR3 sequences. The TCR sequence derives from a man aged 18-70 years in good health. The sequenced sample was blood T cells: a sorted CD56 or NKG2C T cell subset, CD4+ or CD8+ T cells, or bulk PBMC T cells (not recorded which). The genes are TRBV19 and TRBJ2-5. CDR3 protein: CASSTGRAETQYF.